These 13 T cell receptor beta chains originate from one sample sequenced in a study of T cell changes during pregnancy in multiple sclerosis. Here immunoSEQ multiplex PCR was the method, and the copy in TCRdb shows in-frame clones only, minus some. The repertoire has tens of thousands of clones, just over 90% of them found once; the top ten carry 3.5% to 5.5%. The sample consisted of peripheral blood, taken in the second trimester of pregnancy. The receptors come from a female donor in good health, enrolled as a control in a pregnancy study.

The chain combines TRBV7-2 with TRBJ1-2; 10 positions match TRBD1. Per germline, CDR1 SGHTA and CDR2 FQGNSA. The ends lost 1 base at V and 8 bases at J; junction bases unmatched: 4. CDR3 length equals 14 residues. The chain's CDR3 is CASSLEDRGTGYTF. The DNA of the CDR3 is TGTGCCAGCAGCTTAGAGGACAGGGGGACCGGCTACACCTTC.

The CDR3 DNA reads TGTGCCTGGAGTCCCGGGACAGGGGACACCGGGGAGCTGTTTTTT. This sequence encodes CAWSPGTGDTGELFF. The chain links TRBV30 to TRBJ2-2; 10 bases align to TRBD1. Looked up from germline, CDR1 is GTSNPN and CDR2 is SVGIG (reference sequence). V gave up 2 bases and J gave up 3 bases; unmatched junction bases: 3. This CDR3 has 15 amino acids.

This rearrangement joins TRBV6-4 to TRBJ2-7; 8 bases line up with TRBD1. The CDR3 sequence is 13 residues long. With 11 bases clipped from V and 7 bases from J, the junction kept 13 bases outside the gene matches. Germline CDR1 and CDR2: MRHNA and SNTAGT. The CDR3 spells CASSLTGDGEQYF. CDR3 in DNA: TGTGCCTCTTCCCTGACAGGGGATGGGGAGCAGTACTTC.

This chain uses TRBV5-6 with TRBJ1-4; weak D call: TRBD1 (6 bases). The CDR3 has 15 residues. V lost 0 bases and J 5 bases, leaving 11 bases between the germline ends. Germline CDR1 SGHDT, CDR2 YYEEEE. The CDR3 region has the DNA TGTGCCAGCAGCTTGGGCAGGGGCGTGAATGAAAAACTGTTTTTT. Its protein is CASSLGRGVNEKLFF.

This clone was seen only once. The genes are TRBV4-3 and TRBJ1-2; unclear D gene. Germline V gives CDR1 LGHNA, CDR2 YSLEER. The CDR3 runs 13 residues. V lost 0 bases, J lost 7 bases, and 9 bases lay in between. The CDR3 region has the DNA TGCGCCAGCAGCCAAGATAGAGGGTCTGGCTACACCTTC. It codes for CASSQDRGSGYTF.

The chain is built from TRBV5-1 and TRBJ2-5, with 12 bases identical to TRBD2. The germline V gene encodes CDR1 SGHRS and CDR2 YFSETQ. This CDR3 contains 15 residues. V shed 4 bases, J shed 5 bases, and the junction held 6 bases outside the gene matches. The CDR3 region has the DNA TGCGCCAGCAGCCCCCGGACTAGCGGGGTGGAGACCCAGTACTTC. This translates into CASSPRTSGVETQYF.

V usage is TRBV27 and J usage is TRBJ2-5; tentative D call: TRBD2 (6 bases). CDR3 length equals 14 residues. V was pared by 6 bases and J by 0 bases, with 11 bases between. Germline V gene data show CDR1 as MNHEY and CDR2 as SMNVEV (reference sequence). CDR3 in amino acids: CASRPRDYQETQYF. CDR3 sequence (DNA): TGTGCCAGCAGACCCCGGGACTACCAAGAGACCCAGTACTTC.

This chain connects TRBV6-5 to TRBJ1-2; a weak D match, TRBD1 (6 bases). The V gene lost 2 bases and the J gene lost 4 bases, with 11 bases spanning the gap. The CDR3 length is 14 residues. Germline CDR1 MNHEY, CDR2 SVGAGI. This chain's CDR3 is CASSYGRGGYGYTF. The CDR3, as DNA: TGTGCCAGCAGTTACGGGAGAGGGGGCTATGGCTACACCTTC.

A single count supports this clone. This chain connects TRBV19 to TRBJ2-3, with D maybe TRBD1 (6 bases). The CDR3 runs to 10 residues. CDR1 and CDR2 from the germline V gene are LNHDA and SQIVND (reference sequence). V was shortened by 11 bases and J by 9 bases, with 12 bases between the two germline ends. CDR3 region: CAAGTYTQYF. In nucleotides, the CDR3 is TGTGCCGCCGGGACATACACGCAGTATTTT.

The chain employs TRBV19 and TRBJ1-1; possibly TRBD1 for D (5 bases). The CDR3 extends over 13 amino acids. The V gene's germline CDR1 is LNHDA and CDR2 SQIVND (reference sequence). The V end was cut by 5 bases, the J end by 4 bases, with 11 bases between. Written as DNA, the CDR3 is TGTGCCAGTAGTTCTTGGCAGGGCACTGAAGCTTTCTTT. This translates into CASSSWQGTEAFF.

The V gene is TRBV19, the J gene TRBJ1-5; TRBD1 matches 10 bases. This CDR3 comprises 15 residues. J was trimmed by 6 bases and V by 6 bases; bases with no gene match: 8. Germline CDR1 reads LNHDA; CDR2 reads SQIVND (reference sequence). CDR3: CASRSATGGSQPQHF. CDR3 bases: TGTGCCAGTAGAAGCGCGACAGGGGGCAGTCAGCCCCAGCATTTT.

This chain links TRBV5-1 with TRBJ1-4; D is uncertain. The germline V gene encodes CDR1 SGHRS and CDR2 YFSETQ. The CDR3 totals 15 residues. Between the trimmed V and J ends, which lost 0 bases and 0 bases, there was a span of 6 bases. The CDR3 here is CASSLDPATNEKLFF. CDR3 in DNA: TGCGCCAGCAGCTTGGACCCAGCAACTAATGAAAAACTGTTTTTT.

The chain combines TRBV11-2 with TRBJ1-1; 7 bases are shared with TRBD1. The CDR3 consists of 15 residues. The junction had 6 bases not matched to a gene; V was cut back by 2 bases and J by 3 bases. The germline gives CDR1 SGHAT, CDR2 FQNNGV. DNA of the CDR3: TGTGCCAGCAGCTTATTGACAGGGCAGGACACTGAAGCTTTCTTT. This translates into CASSLLTGQDTEAFF.